The rows below give T cell receptor beta chains drawn from one sample of a study of monozygotic twins with inflammatory bowel disease. From the 5' RACE reads, TCRdb lists one entry per CDR3 protein and no DNA. The sample includes some 83,000 distinct CDR3 sequences. The sequencing input was blood. The receptors originated from a human donor with ulcerative colitis or Crohn's disease, or a healthy co-twin of an affected twin (not recorded which). The CDR3 runs from the conserved cysteine through the conserved F or W. Clone sizes are given selectively: once, few, many, or a class where the clone is expanded.

>NA|TRBJ2-5|TRBV19
CASSPPRGETQYF
>NA|TRBJ1-5|TRBV4-1
CASSPTLGTQGQPQHF
>NA|TRBJ2-5|TRBV11-2
CASSLGTSGGPQETQYF
>NA|TRBJ2-1|TRBV7-6
CASSLTSGVEQFF
>NA|TRBJ2-1|TRBV5-4
CASSWGLAGNNEQFF
>NA|TRBJ1-1|TRBV6-1
CASTAQPRQPNTEAFF
>NA|TRBJ2-3|TRBV7-9
CASSPLAASTDTQYF
>NA|TRBJ2-6|TRBV11-2
CASSFKSYSGANVLTF
>NA|TRBJ1-1|TRBV7-8
CASSFIDSYTEAFF
>NA|TRBJ2-3|TRBV5-1
CASSLGFPSQGHTQYF
>NA|TRBJ1-2|TRBV20-1
CSATGLLLRGYTF
>NA|TRBJ2-7|TRBV4-1
CASSQDHWVLYEQYF
>NA|TRBJ2-1|TRBV24-1
CATSDPRQGNEQFF
>NA|TRBJ1-5|TRBV20-1
CSASHLRRFGSNQPQHF
>NA|TRBJ1-1|TRBV7-2
CASSPWGTNTEAFF
>NA|TRBJ2-5|TRBV5-1
CASSSPGLVVETQYF
>NA|TRBJ1-1|TRBV10-3
CAIKGLQGDTEAFF
>NA|TRBJ1-2|TRBV20-1
CSAERAVLFRGYTF
>NA|TRBJ2-1|TRBV2
CASSGGVSYNEQFF
>NA|TRBJ2-3|TRBV6-5
CASSYSEPSLTDTQYF
>NA|TRBJ1-4|TRBV13
CASSLLTICDRLVEKLFF
>NA|TRBJ1-2|TRBV6-1
CASSEPRDGSGYTF
>NA|TRBJ1-2|TRBV7-2
CASSLVDGDRIF
>NA|TRBJ2-2|TRBV5-1
CASSSTEISNTGELFF
>NA|TRBJ1-4|TRBV9
CASSPTVWGSNEKLFF
>NA|TRBJ1-5|TRBV5-1
CASSLEPGQGNQPQHF
>NA|TRBJ2-4|TRBV20-1
CSARAWDRKNIQYF
>NA|TRBJ2-7|TRBV3-1
CASSLGQKYEQYF
>NA|TRBJ1-1|TRBV6-1
CASAAQGRYTEAFF
>NA|TRBJ2-2|TRBV7-9
CASRRTGDTGELFF
>NA|TRBJ1-1|TRBV10-2
CASRTQLLNTEAFF
>NA|TRBJ2-7|TRBV10-3
CAISEAYEQYF
>NA|TRBJ1-6|TRBV5-1
CASSMDVGNSPLHF
>NA|TRBJ2-1|TRBV11-1
CASTPGRGLWNEQFF
>NA|TRBJ1-1|TRBV5-1
CASSLEPGLREAFF
>NA|TRBJ1-1|TRBV6-2/TRBV6-3
CASSYPVPGQGMNTEAFF
>medium-sized|TRBJ1-1|TRBV5-6
CASSSRRRARTEAFF
>NA|TRBJ2-1|TRBV5-6
CASSRRTGYNEQFF
>NA|TRBJ1-2|TRBV28
CASRETRGGGYTF
>NA|TRBJ1-5|TRBV27
CASKEGSLSNQPQHF
>NA|TRBJ1-2|TRBV5-5
CASSLGKGVPFYGYTF
>NA|TRBJ1-2|TRBV6-5
CASSPGAAGYTF
>NA|TRBJ2-3|TRBV15
CATSSRGAVDTQYF
>NA|TRBJ2-3|TRBV7-3
CASSLIGQGSSTQYF